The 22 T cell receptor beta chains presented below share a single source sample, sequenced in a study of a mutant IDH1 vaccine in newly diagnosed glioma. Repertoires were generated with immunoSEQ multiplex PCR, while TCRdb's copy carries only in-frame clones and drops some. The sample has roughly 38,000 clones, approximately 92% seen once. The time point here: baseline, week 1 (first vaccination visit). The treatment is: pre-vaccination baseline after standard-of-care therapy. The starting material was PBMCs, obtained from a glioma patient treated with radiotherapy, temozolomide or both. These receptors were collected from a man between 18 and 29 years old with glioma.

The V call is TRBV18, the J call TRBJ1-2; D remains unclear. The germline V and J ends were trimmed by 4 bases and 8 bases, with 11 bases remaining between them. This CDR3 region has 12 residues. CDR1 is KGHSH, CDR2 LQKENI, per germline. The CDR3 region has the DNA TGTGCCAGCTCACTCCAGGACGAGGGCTACACCTTC. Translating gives CASSLQDEGYTF.

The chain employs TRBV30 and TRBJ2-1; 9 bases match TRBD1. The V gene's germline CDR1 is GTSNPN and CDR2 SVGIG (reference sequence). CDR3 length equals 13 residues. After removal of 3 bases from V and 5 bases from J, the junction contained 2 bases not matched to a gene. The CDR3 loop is CAWRRTGDNEQFF. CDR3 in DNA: TGTGCCTGGAGGAGGACAGGGGACAATGAGCAGTTCTTC. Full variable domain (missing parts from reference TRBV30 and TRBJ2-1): SQTIHQWPATLVQPVGSPLSLECTVEGTSNPNLYWYRQAAGRGLQLLFYSVGIGQISSEVPQNLSASRPQDRQFILSSKKLLLSDSGFYLCAWRRTGDNEQFFGPGTRLTVL.

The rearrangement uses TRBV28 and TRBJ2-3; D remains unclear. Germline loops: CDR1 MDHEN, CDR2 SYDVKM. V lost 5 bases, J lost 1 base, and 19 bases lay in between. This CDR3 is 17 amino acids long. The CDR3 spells CASSPLLLDRGTDTQYF. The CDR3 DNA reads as TGTGCCAGCAGTCCGTTGTTGCTTGACCGAGGCACAGATACGCAGTATTTT.

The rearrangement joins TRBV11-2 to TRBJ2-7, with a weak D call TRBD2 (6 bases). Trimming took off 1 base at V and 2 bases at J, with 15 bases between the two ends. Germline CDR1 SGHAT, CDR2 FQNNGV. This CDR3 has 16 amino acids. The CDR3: CASSLGRDGAAYEQYF. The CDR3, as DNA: TGTGCCAGCAGCTTAGGGCGGGACGGAGCAGCCTACGAGCAGTACTTC.

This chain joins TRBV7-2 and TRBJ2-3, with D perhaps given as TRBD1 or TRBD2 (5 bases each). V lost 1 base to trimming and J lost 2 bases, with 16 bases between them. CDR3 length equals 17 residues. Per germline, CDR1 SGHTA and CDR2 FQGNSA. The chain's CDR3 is CASSLDPGAPSTDTQYF. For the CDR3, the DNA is TGTGCCAGCAGCTTAGATCCCGGGGCCCCCTCCACAGATACGCAGTATTTT.

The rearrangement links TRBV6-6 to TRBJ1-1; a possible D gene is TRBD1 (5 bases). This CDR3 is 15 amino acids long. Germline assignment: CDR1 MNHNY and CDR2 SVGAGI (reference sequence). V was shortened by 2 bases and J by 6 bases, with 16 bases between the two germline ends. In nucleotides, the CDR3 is TGTGCCAGCAGTTACCCGGGACCCCTTGACGCTGAAGCTTTCTTT. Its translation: CASSYPGPLDAEAFF.

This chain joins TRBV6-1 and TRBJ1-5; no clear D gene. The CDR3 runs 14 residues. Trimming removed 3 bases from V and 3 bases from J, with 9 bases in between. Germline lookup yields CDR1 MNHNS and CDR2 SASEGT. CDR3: CASSEERSNQPQHF. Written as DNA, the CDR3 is TGTGCCAGCAGTGAGGAAAGATCCAATCAGCCCCAGCATTTT.

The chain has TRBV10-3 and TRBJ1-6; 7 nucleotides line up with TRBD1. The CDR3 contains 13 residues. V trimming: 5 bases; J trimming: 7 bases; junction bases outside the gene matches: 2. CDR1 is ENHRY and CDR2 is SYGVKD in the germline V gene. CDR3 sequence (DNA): TGTGCCATCAGTCCAGGGGGGAATTCACCCCTCCACTTT. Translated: CAISPGGNSPLHF.

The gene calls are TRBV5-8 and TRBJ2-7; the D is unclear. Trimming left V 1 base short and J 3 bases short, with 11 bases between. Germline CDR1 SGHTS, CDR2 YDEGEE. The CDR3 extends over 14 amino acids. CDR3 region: CASSLRRSVYEQYF. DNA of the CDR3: TGTGCCAGCAGCTTGCGACGCTCTGTCTACGAGCAGTACTTC.

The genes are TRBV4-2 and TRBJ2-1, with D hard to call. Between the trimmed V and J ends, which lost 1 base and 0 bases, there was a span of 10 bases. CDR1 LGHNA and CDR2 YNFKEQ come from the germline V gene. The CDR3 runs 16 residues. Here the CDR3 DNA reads TGTGCCAGCAGCCAAGGACTCCTCAGCTCCTACAATGAGCAGTTCTTC. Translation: CASSQGLLSSYNEQFF.

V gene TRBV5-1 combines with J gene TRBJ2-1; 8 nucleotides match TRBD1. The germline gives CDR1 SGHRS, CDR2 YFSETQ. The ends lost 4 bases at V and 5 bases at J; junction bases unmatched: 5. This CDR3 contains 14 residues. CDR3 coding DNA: TGCGCCAGCAGCCCGATGACAGGGGACAATGAGCAGTTCTTC. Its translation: CASSPMTGDNEQFF.

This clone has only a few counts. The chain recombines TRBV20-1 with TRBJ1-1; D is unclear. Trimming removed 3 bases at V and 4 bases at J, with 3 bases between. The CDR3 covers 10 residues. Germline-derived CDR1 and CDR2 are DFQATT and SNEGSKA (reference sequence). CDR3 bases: TGCAGTGCTAGGTCCACTGAAGCTTTCTTT. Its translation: CSARSTEAFF.

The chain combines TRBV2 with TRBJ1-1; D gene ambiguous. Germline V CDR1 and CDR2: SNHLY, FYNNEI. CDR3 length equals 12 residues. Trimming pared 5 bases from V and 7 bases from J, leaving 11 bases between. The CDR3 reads CASSWTVFEAFF. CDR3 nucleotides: TGTGCCAGCAGTTGGACTGTTTTTGAAGCTTTCTTT. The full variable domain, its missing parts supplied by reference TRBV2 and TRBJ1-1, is EPEVTQTPSHQVTQMGQEVILRCVPISNHLYFYWYRQILGQKVEFLVSFYNNEISEKSEIFDDQFSVERPDGSNFTLKIRSTKLEDSAMYFCASSWTVFEAFFGQGTRLTVV.

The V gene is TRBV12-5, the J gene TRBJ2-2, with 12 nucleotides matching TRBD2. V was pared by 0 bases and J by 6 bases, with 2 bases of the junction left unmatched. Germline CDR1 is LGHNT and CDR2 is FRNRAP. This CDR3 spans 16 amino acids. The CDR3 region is CASGLVLAGGPGELFF. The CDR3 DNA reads TGTGCTAGTGGTTTGGTTCTAGCGGGAGGGCCCGGGGAGCTGTTTTTT. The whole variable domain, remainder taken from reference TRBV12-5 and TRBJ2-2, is DARVTQTPRHKVTEMGQEVTMRCQPILGHNTVFWYRQTMMQGLELLAYFRNRAPLDDSGMPKDRFSAEMPDATLATLKIQPSEPRDSAVYFCASGLVLAGGPGELFFGEGSRLTVL.

The CDR3, as DNA: TGTGCCAGTAGTACCGGGACTGCGGGGAGCAATCAGCCCCAGCATTTT. This sequence encodes CASSTGTAGSNQPQHF. The chain has TRBV19 and TRBJ1-5; a weak D match, TRBD1 (5 bases). CDR3 length: 16 residues. Germline CDR1 LNHDA, CDR2 SQIVND (reference sequence). Trimming removed 4 bases at V and 1 base at J, with 14 bases between.

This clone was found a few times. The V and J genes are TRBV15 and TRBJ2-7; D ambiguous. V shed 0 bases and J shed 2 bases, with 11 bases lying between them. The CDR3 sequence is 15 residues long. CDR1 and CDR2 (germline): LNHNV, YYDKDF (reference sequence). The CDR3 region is CATSRDLGSTYEQYF. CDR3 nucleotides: TGTGCCACCAGCAGAGATCTCGGCAGCACCTACGAGCAGTACTTC.

CDR3 protein: CASSLGGGLRGYTF. In DNA, the CDR3 is TGTGCCAGCAGCCTGGGAGGGGGATTGCGTGGCTACACCTTC. This rearrangement joins TRBV6-6 to TRBJ1-2, with D maybe TRBD1 (6 bases). Trimming stripped 6 bases from V and 7 bases from J, with 18 bases between. This CDR3 contains 14 residues. Germline CDR1 MNHNY, CDR2 SVGAGI (reference sequence).

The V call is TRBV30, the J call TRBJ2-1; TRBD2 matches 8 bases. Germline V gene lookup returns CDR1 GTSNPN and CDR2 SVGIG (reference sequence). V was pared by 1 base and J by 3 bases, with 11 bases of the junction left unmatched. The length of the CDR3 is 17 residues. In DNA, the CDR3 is TGTGCCTGGAGTGACGGGACTAGGCCCCTTATCTACAATGAGCAGTTCTTC. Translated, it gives CAWSDGTRPLIYNEQFF.

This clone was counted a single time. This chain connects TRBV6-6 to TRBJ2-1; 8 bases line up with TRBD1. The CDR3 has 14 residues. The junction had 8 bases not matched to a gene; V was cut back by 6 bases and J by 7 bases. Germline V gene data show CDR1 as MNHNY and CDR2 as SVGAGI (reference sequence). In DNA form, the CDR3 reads TGTGCCAGCAGGGCCGGGACAGGTGGGAATGAGCAGTTCTTC. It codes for CASRAGTGGNEQFF.

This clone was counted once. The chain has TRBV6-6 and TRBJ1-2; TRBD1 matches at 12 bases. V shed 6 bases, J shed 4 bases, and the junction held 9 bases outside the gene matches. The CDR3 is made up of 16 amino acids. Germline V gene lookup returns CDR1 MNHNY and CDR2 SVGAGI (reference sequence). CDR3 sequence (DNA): TGTGCCAGCAGAGCCCTCGGGGACAGGGGGCCCTATGGCTACACCTTC. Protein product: CASRALGDRGPYGYTF.

CDR3 protein: CSVESLDYGYTF. CDR3 DNA sequence: TGCAGCGTTGAAAGTCTCGACTATGGCTACACCTTC. The gene calls are TRBV29-1 and TRBJ1-2; D is unresolved. The germline V gene encodes CDR1 SQVTM and CDR2 ANQGSEA. This CDR3 is 12 amino acids long. V was cut by 2 bases and J by 3 bases, with 7 bases left in between. Based on the CDR3 plus reference TRBV29-1 and TRBJ1-2, the full variable domain is SAVISQKPSRDICQRGTSLTIQCQVDSQVTMMFWYRQQPGQSLTLIATANQGSEATYESGFVIDKFPISRPNLTFSTLTVSNMSPEDSSIYLCSVESLDYGYTFGSGTRLTVV.

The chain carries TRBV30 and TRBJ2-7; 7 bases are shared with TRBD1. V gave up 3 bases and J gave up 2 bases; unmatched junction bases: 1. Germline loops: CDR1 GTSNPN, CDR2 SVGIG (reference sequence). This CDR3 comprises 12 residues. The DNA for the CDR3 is TGTGCCTGGAGGACAGGGACCTACGAGCAGTACTTC. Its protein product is CAWRTGTYEQYF.